This T cell receptor beta chain derives from a study of beta chain features in type 1 diabetes. About this clone itself: Its antigen is as yet unknown.

Only one heparinised blood draw was taken per donor, and its volume averaged about 120 mL. Via the markers CD45RO/CCR7/CD25/CD127/CD95/CD27, stem cell-like memory, regulatory, central memory and naive CD4+ cells were sorted. CDR3 size: 16 residues. Germline V CDR1 and CDR2: LNHNV, YYDKDF (reference sequence). With 3 bases removed from V and 5 bases from J, the gap between germline ends came to 17 bases. The study's findings and limits: Naive, central memory and regulatory TCRB repertoires appeared more similar among patients than healthy donors.

Of the isolated RNA, all was reverse transcribed, and so the sequenced material was expressed TCRB transcripts. Clones were read by immunoSEQ multiplex PCR, and TCRdb kept only the in-frame ones, dropping some. The data contain 130,000 to 150,000 clones, 6.9% of them singletons. Sequenced: central memory CD4+ T cells from blood. The chain links TRBV15 to TRBJ1-5, with D possibly TRBD1 on 6 matching bases. This TCR was recovered from a woman aged 30 to 39 in good health. This CDR3 is CATSRFSLDSDQPQHF. The CDR3 nucleotides are TGTGCCACCAGCAGGTTTAGTCTGGACAGTGATCAGCCCCAGCATTTT.